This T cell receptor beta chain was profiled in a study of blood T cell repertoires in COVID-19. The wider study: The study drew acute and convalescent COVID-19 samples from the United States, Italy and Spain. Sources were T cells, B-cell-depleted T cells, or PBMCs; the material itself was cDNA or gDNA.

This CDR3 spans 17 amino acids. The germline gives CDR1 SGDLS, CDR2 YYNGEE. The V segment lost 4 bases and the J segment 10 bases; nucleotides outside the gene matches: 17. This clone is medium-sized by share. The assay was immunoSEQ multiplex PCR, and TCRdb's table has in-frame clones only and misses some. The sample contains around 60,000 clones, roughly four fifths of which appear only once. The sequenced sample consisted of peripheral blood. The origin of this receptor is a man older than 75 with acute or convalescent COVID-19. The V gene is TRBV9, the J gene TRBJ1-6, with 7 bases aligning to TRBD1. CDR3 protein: CASSSPGAGGRGSPLHF. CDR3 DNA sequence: TGTGCCAGCAGCTCTCCCGGGGCAGGGGGACGGGGCTCACCCCTCCACTTT. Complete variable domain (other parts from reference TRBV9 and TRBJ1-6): DSGVTQTPKHLITATGQRVTLRCSPRSGDLSVYWYQQSLDQGLQFLIQYYNGEERAKGNILERFSAQQFPDLHSELNLSSLELGDSALYFCASSSPGAGGRGSPLHFGNGTRLTVT.